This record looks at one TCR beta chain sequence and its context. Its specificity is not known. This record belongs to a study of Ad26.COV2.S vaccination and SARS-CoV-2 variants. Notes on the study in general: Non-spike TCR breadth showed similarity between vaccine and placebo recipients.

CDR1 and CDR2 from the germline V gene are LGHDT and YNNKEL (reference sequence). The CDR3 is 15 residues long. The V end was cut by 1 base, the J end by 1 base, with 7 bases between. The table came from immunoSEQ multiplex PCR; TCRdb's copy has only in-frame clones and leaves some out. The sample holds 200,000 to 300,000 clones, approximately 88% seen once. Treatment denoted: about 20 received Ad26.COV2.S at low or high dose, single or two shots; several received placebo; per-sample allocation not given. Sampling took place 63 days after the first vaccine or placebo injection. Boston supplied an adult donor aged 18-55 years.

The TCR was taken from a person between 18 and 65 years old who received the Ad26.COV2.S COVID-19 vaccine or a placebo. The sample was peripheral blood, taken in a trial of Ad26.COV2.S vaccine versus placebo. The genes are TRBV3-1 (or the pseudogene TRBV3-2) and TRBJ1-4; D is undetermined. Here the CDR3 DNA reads TGTGCCAGCAGCCAAGGGTCAGAAACTAATGAAAAACTGTTTTTT. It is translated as CASSQGSETNEKLFF.